Presented here are 23 T cell receptor beta chains from one specimen sequenced in a study of blood T cell repertoires in COVID-19. This table comes from immunoSEQ multiplex PCR, and its TCRdb copy is limited to in-frame clones, with some not included. The sample contains around 60,000 clones, approximately 91% of which appear only once. What was sequenced was peripheral blood. These receptors were obtained from a man aged 55 to 70 with acute or convalescent COVID-19.

The gene calls are TRBV28 and TRBJ2-3; TRBD2 might be the D (6 bases). V was pared by 6 bases and J by 2 bases, with 18 bases between. The CDR3 is 16 residues long. Germline V gene data show CDR1 as MDHEN and CDR2 as SYDVKM. Here the CDR3 reads CASRVTSSGYTDTQYF. The CDR3, as DNA: TGTGCCAGCAGAGTGACTAGTAGCGGATACACAGATACGCAGTATTTT.

V is TRBV5-1 and J is TRBJ1-5; TRBD1 matches 7 bases. Germline CDR1 is SGHRS and CDR2 is YFSETQ. Losses at the gene ends were 4 bases for V and 4 bases for J; bases not matched to a gene: 11. The CDR3 covers 16 residues. The CDR3 region is CASSPRPKQGNQPQHF. DNA for the CDR3: TGCGCCAGCAGCCCACGCCCAAAACAGGGGAATCAGCCCCAGCATTTT.

This clone was counted a single time. The chain has TRBV28 and TRBJ1-5; weak D call: TRBD1 (5 bases). V lost 6 bases, J lost 2 bases, and 14 bases lay in between. The CDR3 consists of 15 residues. CDR1 is MDHEN, CDR2 SYDVKM, per germline. This CDR3 is CASRTGGEGNQPQHF. In DNA form, the CDR3 reads TGTGCCAGCAGGACCGGAGGGGAGGGCAATCAGCCCCAGCATTTT.

The CDR3 here is CASSHRDRASTDTQYF. The CDR3 region has the DNA TGTGCCAGCAGCCACCGGGACAGAGCCAGCACAGATACGCAGTATTTT. The chain joins TRBV6-6 to TRBJ2-3; 7 nucleotides agree with TRBD1. The V and J ends lost 6 bases and 0 bases, in that order; junction bases with no gene match: 9. Per germline, CDR1 MNHNY and CDR2 SVGAGI (reference sequence). The length of the CDR3 is 16 residues.

This rearrangement joins TRBV19 to TRBJ2-7; D call uncertain. The CDR3 extends over 13 amino acids. Per the germline V gene, CDR1 is LNHDA and CDR2 is SQIVND (reference sequence). The V end was cut by 1 base, the J end by 3 bases, with 7 bases between. CDR3 region: CASSIGADYEQYF. DNA for the CDR3: TGTGCCAGTAGTATAGGGGCAGACTACGAGCAGTACTTC.

CDR3 in DNA: TGTGCCAGCACCACGACAGCGAACTATGGCTACACCTTC. Encoded protein: CASTTTANYGYTF. The V and J genes are TRBV28 and TRBJ1-2; possibly TRBD1 for D (5 bases). The CDR3 extends over 13 amino acids. Trimming pared 7 bases from V and 2 bases from J, leaving 11 bases between. Germline V gene lookup returns CDR1 MDHEN and CDR2 SYDVKM.

The chain joins TRBV18 to TRBJ1-1, with 9 positions matching TRBD1. The germline V gene encodes CDR1 KGHSH and CDR2 LQKENI. CDR3 length equals 13 residues. V lost 6 bases and J lost 5; bases outside the gene matches: 4. Here the CDR3 reads CASSPDRGTEAFF. CDR3 nucleotides: TGTGCCAGCTCGCCGGACAGGGGAACTGAAGCTTTCTTT.

The rearrangement joins TRBV6-2 or TRBV6-3 to TRBJ1-1; a weak D match, TRBD1 (5 bases). Germline V CDR1 and CDR2: MNHEY, SVGEGT. V lost 3 bases and J 3 bases, leaving 14 bases between the germline ends. There are 15 residues in the CDR3. CDR3 DNA: TGTGCCAGCAGTTATCGACCGCCAGGGTACACTGAAGCTTTCTTT. It is translated as CASSYRPPGYTEAFF.

This clone occurred a few times. The chain uses TRBV7-9 and TRBJ2-1; 11 bases are a match to TRBD1. The V gene end was trimmed by 4 bases and the J gene end by 7 bases; junction bases not matched to a gene: 6. This CDR3 has 15 residues. Germline V gives CDR1 SEHNR, CDR2 FQNEAQ (reference sequence). The CDR3 region has the DNA TGTGCCAGCAGCTACGGACAGGGGGCCGGGAATGAGCAGTTCTTC. Translated, it gives CASSYGQGAGNEQFF.

The J gene is TRBJ2-3, the V gene TRBV28; 8 bases line up with TRBD2. Germline CDR1 is MDHEN and CDR2 is SYDVKM. Trimming cost V 7 bases and J 1 base; bases outside gene matches: 10. This CDR3 is 16 amino acids long. This chain's CDR3 is CASKKGGAGGTDTQYF. The CDR3 DNA follows: TGTGCCAGCAAGAAGGGTGGAGCGGGGGGCACAGATACGCAGTATTTT. Full variable domain (outside the CDR3, taken from reference TRBV28 and TRBJ2-3): DVKVTQSSRYLVKRTGEKVFLECVQDMDHENMFWYRQDPGLGLRLIYFSYDVKMKEKGDIPEGYSVSREKKERFSLILESASTNQTSMYLCASKKGGAGGTDTQYFGPGTRLTVL.

The table lists this clone with a few counts. The rearrangement joins TRBV12-3 or TRBV12-4 to TRBJ1-2; 9 nucleotides align to TRBD1. This CDR3 contains 13 residues. Trimming removed 5 bases from V and 12 bases from J; junction bases left unmatched: 10. CDR3 nucleotides: TGTGCCAGCAGTCCGAGTCGGACAGGGGAAAACACCTTC. It yields the protein CASSPSRTGENTF.

V gene TRBV6-5 combines with J gene TRBJ1-3; 7 bases map to TRBD1. Losses at the gene ends were 3 bases for V and 1 base for J; bases not matched to a gene: 3. The CDR3 loop spans 15 amino acids. Germline V CDR1 and CDR2: MNHEY, SVGAGI. CDR3 DNA: TGTGCCAGCAGTTATTGGACAGGTTCTGGAAACACCATATATTTT. The encoded protein is CASSYWTGSGNTIYF.

The gene calls are TRBV25-1 and TRBJ2-7, with 7 bases that match TRBD1. V shed 6 bases, J shed 2 bases, and the junction held 10 bases outside the gene matches. The CDR3 sequence is 15 residues long. Germline lookup yields CDR1 MGHDK and CDR2 SYGVNS. In nucleotides, the CDR3 is TGTGCCAGCAGCCCAACATACAGGGGAACCTACGAGCAGTACTTC. As protein: CASSPTYRGTYEQYF.

This rearrangement joins TRBV19 to TRBJ2-5; tentatively, D is TRBD1 (5 bases). V lost 4 bases and J 1 base, leaving 13 bases between the germline ends. The germline V gene encodes CDR1 LNHDA and CDR2 SQIVND (reference sequence). The CDR3 runs to 15 residues. The CDR3 sequence is CASSRAGKSQETQYF. The CDR3 coding sequence is TGTGCCAGTAGTAGGGCAGGGAAGTCCCAAGAGACCCAGTACTTC.

The chain recombines TRBV9 with TRBJ1-4, with D maybe TRBD1 (6 bases). The CDR3 has 15 amino acids. V lost 0 bases, J lost 5 bases, and 11 bases lay in between. Per germline, CDR1 SGDLS and CDR2 YYNGEE. In nucleotides, the CDR3 is TGTGCCAGCAGCGTAGAGACAGGCCGGAATGAAAAACTGTTTTTT. Its translation is CASSVETGRNEKLFF.

The V call is TRBV5-1, the J call TRBJ2-5, with no clear D. Germline CDR1 reads SGHRS; CDR2 reads YFSETQ. The CDR3 runs to 13 residues. V was trimmed by 1 base and J by 5 bases, leaving 9 bases between them. CDR3 coding DNA: TGCGCCAGCAGCTTGTTCAGTGTGGAGACCCAGTACTTC. It is translated as CASSLFSVETQYF.

This clone was counted only a few times. The gene calls are TRBV18 and TRBJ2-7, with TRBD2 as a possible D gene (6 bases). Germline V gene sequence: CDR1 KGHSH, CDR2 LQKENI. The ends were cut back, 4 bases at V and 8 bases at J, with 18 bases in the middle. CDR3 size: 14 residues. The CDR3 nucleotides read TGTGCCAGCTCACACCGGGACTCCCCGGTGCAGCAGTACTTC. It codes for CASSHRDSPVQQYF.

J is TRBJ2-7 and V is TRBV3-1 (or the pseudogene TRBV3-2), with D uncertain. The CDR3 is 12 amino acids. Looked up from germline, CDR1 is LGHDT and CDR2 is YNNKEL (reference sequence). V was clipped by 5 bases and J by 1 base, with 6 bases between them. The CDR3 region is CASSYRSYEQYF. In DNA, the CDR3 is TGTGCCAGCAGCTATCGGTCCTACGAGCAGTACTTC.

J is TRBJ1-2 and V is TRBV5-4; D remains ambiguous. Trimming pared 2 bases from V and 4 bases from J, leaving 9 bases between. The CDR3 loop spans 13 amino acids. The germline V gene has CDR1 SGHNT and CDR2 YYREEE (reference sequence). This chain's CDR3 is CASSFSVSYGYTF. For the CDR3, the DNA is TGTGCCAGCAGCTTTTCTGTCAGCTATGGCTACACCTTC.

CDR3 sequence reads: CASSLLGQNTGELFF. The CDR3 bases are TGTGCCAGCAGTTTATTGGGACAGAACACCGGGGAGCTGTTTTTT. The chain carries TRBV27 and TRBJ2-2; TRBD1 might be the D (6 bases). This CDR3 is built from 15 residues. The germline CDR1 and CDR2 sequences are MNHEY and SMNVEV (reference sequence). V was cut by 1 base and J by 1 base, with 7 bases left in between.

This rearrangement joins TRBV7-2 to TRBJ2-5, with TRBD2 matching 9 bases. V trimming: 0 bases; J trimming: 2 bases; junction bases outside the gene matches: 7. The CDR3 is 17 amino acids. Germline V CDR1 and CDR2: SGHTA, FQGNSA. CDR3 residues: CASSLATSGQLQETQYF. In DNA form, the CDR3 reads TGTGCCAGCAGCTTAGCGACTAGCGGTCAGCTTCAAGAGACCCAGTACTTC.

V usage is TRBV5-3 and J usage is TRBJ1-2; TRBD1 might be the D (6 bases). TRBV5-3 is noted as an ORF with a role that remains uncertain. The V and J ends lost 3 bases and 5 bases respectively, with 23 bases between them. The CDR3 has 17 residues. The CDR3 DNA sequence: TGTGCCAGAAGCTACCTAGGTGGTGGGGGCGCAGGGTATGGCTACACCTTC. Protein sequence: CARSYLGGGGAGYGYTF.

The chain links TRBV5-8 to TRBJ2-7; 8 bases map to TRBD1. Germline lookup yields CDR1 SGHTS and CDR2 YDEGEE. This CDR3 region has 13 residues. J gave up 3 bases and V 1 base, and 0 bases lay outside the gene matches. The CDR3 loop is CASSLTGGYEQYF. The CDR3 region has the DNA TGTGCCAGCAGCTTGACAGGGGGCTACGAGCAGTACTTC.